The sequence of this T cell receptor (beta chain) was determined in a study of T cells expressing NK-cell markers. Study background: TCR beta repertoires came from sorted CD3+CD56+NKG2C+, CD3+CD56+NKG2C- and CD3+CD56-NKG2C+ T cells.

Overall study results and limits: The study found dominant NKG2C+ clonotypes at about 1.0-8% of CD8+ T cells in about six donors. There were several donors in whom these clonotypes also led the CD3+CD56-NKG2C+ fraction.

The TCR beta cDNA came from 5'RACE template switching with UMIs. Following a re-call of the 5' RACE reads, TCRdb has one entry per CDR3 protein and lacks DNA. In all, the sample yields under 200,000 distinct CDR3 sequences. Concerning this clonotype: Its antigen is unidentified.

Germline loops: CDR1 LGHDT, CDR2 YNNKEL (reference sequence). This CDR3 spans 16 amino acids. This TCR was recovered from a woman between 18 and 70 years old in good health. The sequencing input was blood T cells: a sorted CD56 or NKG2C T cell subset, CD4+ or CD8+ T cells, or bulk PBMC T cells (not recorded which). The V gene is TRBV3-1, the J gene TRBJ2-5; TCRdb gives TRBD2 as the D gene, but with no DNA this cannot be confirmed. CDR3 residues: CASSQGAGGRRETQYF.